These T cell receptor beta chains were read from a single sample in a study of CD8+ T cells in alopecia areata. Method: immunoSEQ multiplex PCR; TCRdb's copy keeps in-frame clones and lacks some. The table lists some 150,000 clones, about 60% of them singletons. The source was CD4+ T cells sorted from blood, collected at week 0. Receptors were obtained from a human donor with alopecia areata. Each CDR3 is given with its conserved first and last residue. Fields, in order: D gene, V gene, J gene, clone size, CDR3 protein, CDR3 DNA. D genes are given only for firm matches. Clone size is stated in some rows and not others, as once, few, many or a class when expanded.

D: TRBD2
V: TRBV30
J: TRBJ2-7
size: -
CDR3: CASASGSYEQYF
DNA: TGTGCCTCCGCTAGCGGGAGCTACGAGCAGTACTTC

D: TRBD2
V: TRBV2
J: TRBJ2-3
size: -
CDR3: CASSIGLATDTQYF
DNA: TGTGCCAGCAGCATAGGACTAGCGACAGATACGCAGTATTTT

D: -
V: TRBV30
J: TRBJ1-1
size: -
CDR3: CAWTGSGSGNTEAFF
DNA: TGTGCCTGGACAGGGTCTGGCTCCGGGAACACTGAAGCTTTCTTT

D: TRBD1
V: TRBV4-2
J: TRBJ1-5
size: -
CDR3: CASSQGTGKDQPQHF
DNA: TGTGCCAGCAGCCAAGGGACAGGGAAGGATCAGCCCCAGCATTTT

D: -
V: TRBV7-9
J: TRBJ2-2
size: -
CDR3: CASRLDSLGELFF
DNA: TGTGCCAGCAGATTGGACAGTTTGGGGGAGCTGTTTTTT

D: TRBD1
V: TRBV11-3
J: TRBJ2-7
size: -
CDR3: CASSLRTGGIYEQYF
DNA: TGTGCCAGCAGCTTAAGGACAGGGGGCATCTACGAGCAGTACTTC

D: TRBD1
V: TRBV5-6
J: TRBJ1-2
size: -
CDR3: CASSLRTGGAYGYTF
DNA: TGTGCCAGCAGCTTAAGGACAGGGGGTGCCTATGGCTACACCTTC

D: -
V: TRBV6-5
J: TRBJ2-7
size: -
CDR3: CASSYSSSFRYEQYF
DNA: TGTGCCAGCAGTTACTCGTCCAGTTTTCGTTACGAGCAGTACTTC

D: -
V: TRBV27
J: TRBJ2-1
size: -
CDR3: CASSLSDRHYKLYNEQFF
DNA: TGTGCCAGCAGTTTATCCGACAGACATTATAAACTTTACAATGAGCAGTTCTTC

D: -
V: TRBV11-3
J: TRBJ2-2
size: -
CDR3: CASSSTGELFF
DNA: TGTGCCAGCAGCTCCACCGGGGAGCTGTTTTTT

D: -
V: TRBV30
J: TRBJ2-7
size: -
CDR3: CAWSAGPPYEQYF
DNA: TGTGCCTGGAGTGCGGGACCGCCCTACGAGCAGTACTTC

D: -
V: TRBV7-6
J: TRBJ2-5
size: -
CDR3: CASSWDLSGETQYF
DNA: TGTGCCAGCAGTTGGGACCTGTCCGGGGAGACCCAGTACTTC

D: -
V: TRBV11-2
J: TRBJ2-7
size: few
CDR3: CASSRVVYEQYF
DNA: TGTGCCAGCAGCAGGGTGGTCTACGAGCAGTACTTC

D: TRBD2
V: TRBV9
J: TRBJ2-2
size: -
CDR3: CASSSGEGGELFF
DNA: TGTGCCAGCAGTAGCGGGGAGGGCGGGGAGCTGTTTTTT

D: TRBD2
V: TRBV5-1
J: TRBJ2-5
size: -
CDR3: CASSYRTSGGETQYF
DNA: TGTGCCAGCAGCTACCGGACTAGCGGGGGTGAGACCCAGTACTTC

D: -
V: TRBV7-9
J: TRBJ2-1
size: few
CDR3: CASSFGGLNNEQFF
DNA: TGTGCCAGCAGCTTTGGGGGGCTAAACAATGAGCAGTTCTTC

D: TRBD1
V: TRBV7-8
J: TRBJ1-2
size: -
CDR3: CASSLEQSGTGGGYTF
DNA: TGTGCCAGCAGCTTAGAGCAGTCCGGGACAGGGGGTGGCTACACCTTC

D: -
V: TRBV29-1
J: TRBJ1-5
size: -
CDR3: CSAGQRNQPQHF
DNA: TGCAGCGCTGGACAGCGAAATCAGCCCCAGCATTTT

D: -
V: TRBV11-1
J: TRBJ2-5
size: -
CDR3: CASSPDRETQYF
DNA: TGTGCCAGCAGCCCGGACAGAGAGACCCAGTACTTC

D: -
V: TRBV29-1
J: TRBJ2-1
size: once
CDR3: CSVRGGYNEQFF
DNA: TGCAGCGTTAGGGGGGGTTACAATGAGCAGTTCTTC

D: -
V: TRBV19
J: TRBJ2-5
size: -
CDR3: CASSFGLGETQYF
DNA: TGTGCCAGTAGTTTCGGTCTCGGAGAGACCCAGTACTTC

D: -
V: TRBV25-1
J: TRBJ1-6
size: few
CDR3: CASSEGANSPLHF
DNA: TGTGCCAGCAGTGAGGGCGCTAATTCACCCCTCCACTTT

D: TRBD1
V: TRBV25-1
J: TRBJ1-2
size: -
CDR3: CASRQGPNYGYTF
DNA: TGTGCCAGCAGACAGGGGCCTAACTATGGCTACACCTTC

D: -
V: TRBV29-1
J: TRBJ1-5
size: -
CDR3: CSVEDLRGGNQPQHF
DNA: TGCAGCGTTGAAGATCTCAGGGGTGGCAATCAGCCCCAGCATTTT

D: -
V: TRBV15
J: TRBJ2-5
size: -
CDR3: CATSRGKERETQYF
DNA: TGTGCCACCAGCAGAGGGAAGGAAAGGGAGACCCAGTACTTC

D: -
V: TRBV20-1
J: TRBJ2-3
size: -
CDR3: CSARGRDTQYF
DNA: TGCAGTGCTAGAGGGAGGGATACGCAGTATTTT

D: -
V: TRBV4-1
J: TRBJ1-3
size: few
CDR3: CASSQASGAAGNTIYF
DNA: TGCGCCAGCAGCCAAGCGTCAGGGGCTGCGGGAAACACCATATATTTT

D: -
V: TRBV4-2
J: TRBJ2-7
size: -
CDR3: CASSQDVQRVYEQYF
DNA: TGTGCCAGCAGCCAAGATGTGCAAAGAGTCTACGAGCAGTACTTC

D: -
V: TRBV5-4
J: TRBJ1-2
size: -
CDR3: CASRHRARASVGYTF
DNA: TGTGCCAGCAGACATCGAGCCAGGGCTTCGGTTGGCTACACCTTC

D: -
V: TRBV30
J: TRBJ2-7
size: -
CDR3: CAWSRAGERWRYEQYF
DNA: TGTGCCTGGAGTAGGGCAGGGGAGAGGTGGAGGTACGAGCAGTACTTC

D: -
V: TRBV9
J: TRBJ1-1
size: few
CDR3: CASSPEVGGTEAFF
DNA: TGTGCCAGCAGCCCCGAGGTGGGAGGGACTGAAGCTTTCTTT

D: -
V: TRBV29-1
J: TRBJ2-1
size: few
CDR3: CSVAEYNEQFF
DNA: TGCAGCGTTGCAGAGTACAATGAGCAGTTCTTC

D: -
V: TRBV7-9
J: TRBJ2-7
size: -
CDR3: CASSPSSYEQYF
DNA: TGTGCCAGCAGCCCTAGCTCCTACGAGCAGTACTTC

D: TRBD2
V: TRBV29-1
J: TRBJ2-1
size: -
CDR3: CSVASGLAGIEQFF
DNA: TGCAGCGTTGCCTCCGGACTAGCGGGAATTGAGCAGTTCTTC

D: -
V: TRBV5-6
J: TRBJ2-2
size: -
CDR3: CASSLVPGLRTGELFF
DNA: TGTGCCAGCAGCTTGGTACCAGGCCTGAGAACCGGGGAGCTGTTTTTT

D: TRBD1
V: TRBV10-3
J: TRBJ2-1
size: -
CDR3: CAIRGDRGNEQFF
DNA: TGTGCCATCAGGGGGGACAGGGGCAATGAGCAGTTCTTC

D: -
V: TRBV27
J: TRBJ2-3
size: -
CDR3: CASKTIGRGTDTQYF
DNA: TGTGCCAGTAAGACCATCGGTCGGGGCACAGATACGCAGTATTTT

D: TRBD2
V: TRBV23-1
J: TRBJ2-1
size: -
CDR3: CASSPGAGGNEQFF
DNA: TGCGCCAGCAGCCCGGGAGCGGGGGGCAATGAGCAGTTCTTC

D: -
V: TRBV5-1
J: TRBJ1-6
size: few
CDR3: CASSLGGADNSPLHF
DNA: TGCGCCAGCAGCTTGGGAGGGGCAGATAATTCACCCCTCCACTTT

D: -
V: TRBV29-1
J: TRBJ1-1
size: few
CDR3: CSTDGEDTEAFF
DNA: TGCAGCACGGATGGCGAGGACACTGAAGCTTTCTTT

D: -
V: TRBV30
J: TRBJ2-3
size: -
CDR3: CAWSFGVGTDTQYF
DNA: TGTGCCTGGAGCTTTGGGGTGGGCACAGATACGCAGTATTTT

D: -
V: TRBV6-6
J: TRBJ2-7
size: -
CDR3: CASSYSKAYEQYF
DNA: TGTGCCAGCAGTTACTCGAAGGCTTACGAGCAGTACTTC

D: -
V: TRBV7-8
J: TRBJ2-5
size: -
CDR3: CASSLFPGQETQYF
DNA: TGTGCCAGCAGCTTATTCCCAGGGCAAGAGACCCAGTACTTC

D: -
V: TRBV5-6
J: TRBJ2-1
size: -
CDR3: CASSLATGNEQFF
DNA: TGTGCCAGCAGCTTGGCTACCGGGAATGAGCAGTTCTTC

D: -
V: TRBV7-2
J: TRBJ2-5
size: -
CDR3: CASSRSETQYF
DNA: TGTGCCAGCAGTCGGTCGGAGACCCAGTACTTC

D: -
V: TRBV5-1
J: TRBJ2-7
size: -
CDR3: CASSTGISYEQYF
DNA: TGCGCCAGCAGCACAGGGATCTCCTACGAGCAGTACTTC

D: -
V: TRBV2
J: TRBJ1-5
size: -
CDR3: CASKSQGGNQPQHF
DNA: TGTGCCAGCAAGTCCCAGGGAGGCAATCAGCCCCAGCATTTT

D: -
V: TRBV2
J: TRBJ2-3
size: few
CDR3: CASSALGGTDTQYF
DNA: TGTGCCAGCAGTGCCCTAGGAGGGACAGATACGCAGTATTTT

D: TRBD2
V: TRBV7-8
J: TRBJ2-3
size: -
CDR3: CASSRERTRSAQYF
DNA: TGTGCCAGCAGCCGCGAGCGGACTAGGAGCGCGCAGTATTTT

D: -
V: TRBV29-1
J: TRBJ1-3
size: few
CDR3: CSVTQDREVGNTIYF
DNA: TGCAGCGTCACTCAGGATCGCGAGGTCGGAAACACCATATATTTT

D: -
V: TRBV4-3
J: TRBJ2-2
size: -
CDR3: CASSPTPGHQTGELFF
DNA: TGCGCCAGCAGCCCAACGCCGGGACATCAAACCGGGGAGCTGTTTTTT

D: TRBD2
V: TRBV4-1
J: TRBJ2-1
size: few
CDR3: CASSQEASGGMGQFF
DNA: TGCGCCAGCAGCCAAGAAGCTAGCGGGGGGATGGGGCAGTTCTTC

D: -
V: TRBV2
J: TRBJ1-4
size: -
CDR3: CASSEQGTNEKLFF
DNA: TGTGCCAGCAGTGAACAGGGAACTAATGAAAAACTGTTTTTT

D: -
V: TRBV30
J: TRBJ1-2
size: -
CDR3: CAWGRWVTGIYGYTF
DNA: TGTGCCTGGGGACGTTGGGTCACAGGGATCTATGGCTACACCTTC

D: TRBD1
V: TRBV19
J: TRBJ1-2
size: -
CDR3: CASSLRTGRSTF
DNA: TGTGCCAGTAGTCTCCGGACAGGTCGGAGTACCTTC